This paragraph reports one T cell receptor beta chain. The target of this receptor is not known. Base-call qualities are not available, and no considerably larger clone is one nucleotide away. The record originates from a study of blood T cell repertoires in COVID-19 (dated by TCRdb to 2020 to 2021). Broadly, across the study: Collaborator samples came from the United States, Italy and Spain and covered acute and convalescent phases of COVID-19. A de-identified subject ID, COVID-19 status, age in years and sex were almost always included in the sample metadata. The dataset comprised deeply sampled blood TCRbeta repertoires from subjects exposed to, actively infected with, or recovered from COVID-19. Samples were obtained from the ongoing ImmuneRACE study (first 160 participants) and from about 1,300 subjects provided by 6 global collaborators. The repertoires were released in a freely available public database intended as a resource for research on the immune response to SARS-CoV-2. The material from the prospective study consisted of cDNA or gDNA derived from T cells, B-cell-depleted T cells, or PBMCs. Where available, HLA class I and class II types were obtained from metadata supplied by the sample provider rather than from assay-based typing.

TCRbeta CDR3 regions were amplified from genomic DNA using the immunoSEQ Assay, a bias-controlled multiplex PCR. In the paper's pipeline: Nucleated cell counts per sample were estimated from amplification of reference gene primers within the assay. To quantify the absolute abundance of each unique TCRbeta CDR3 rearrangement, sequence reads were collapsed and filtered. For each sample, productive Simpson clonality was calculated as the square root of Simpson's diversity index over productive rearrangements. TCRdb obtained this table from immuneACCESS and retained in-frame rearrangements with V and J assigned. These tables miss some clones; where compared with another copy, unresolved V genes account for less than half of the shortfall, and the remainder is unexplained. That table gives V, J and clone size, and the DNA gave D and trimming. Here the sample has 230,000 or so clones; 90% occur a single time. The ten biggest clones cover 2.1% of the sample.

V is clipped by 11 bases and J by 6 bases, and the sequence between their germline boundaries is 14 bases long. The CDR3 spans 12 residues, from the cysteine through the phenylalanine. The DNA shown is the 36-base CDR3, in frame from base 1. On the study overall, not on this receptor specifically: Clinical and demographic metadata were provided uncurated, with the amount varying by source and participant.

One collaborating source in Seattle enrolled patients during active infection and followed them longitudinally through the course of disease. Each collaborating institution followed its own protocols to collect whole blood in K2EDTA tubes. Collaborator samples were shipped for TCRbeta analysis as frozen whole blood, isolated PBMCs, or DNA extracted from either sample type. Sequencing used peripheral blood. This TCR was recovered from a woman aged 55 to 70 with COVID-19, enrolled during active disease. Recombination joined TRBV12-3 or TRBV12-4 with TRBJ1-5; no confident D gene assignment can be made. The CDR3 protein: CASGRAAQPQHF. The DNA sequence is as follows: TGTGCCTCCGGGCGGGCCGCTCAGCCCCAGCATTTT.